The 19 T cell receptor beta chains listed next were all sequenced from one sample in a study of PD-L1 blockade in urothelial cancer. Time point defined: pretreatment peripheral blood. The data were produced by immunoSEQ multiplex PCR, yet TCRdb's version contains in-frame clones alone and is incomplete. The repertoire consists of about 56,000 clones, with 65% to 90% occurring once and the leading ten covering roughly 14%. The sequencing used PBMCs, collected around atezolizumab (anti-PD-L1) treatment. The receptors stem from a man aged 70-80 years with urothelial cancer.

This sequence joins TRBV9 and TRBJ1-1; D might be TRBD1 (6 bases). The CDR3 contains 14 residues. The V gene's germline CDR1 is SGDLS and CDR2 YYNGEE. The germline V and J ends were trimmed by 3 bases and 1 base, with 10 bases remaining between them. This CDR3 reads CASSAGQPNTEAFF. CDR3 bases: TGTGCCAGCAGCGCCGGACAGCCGAACACTGAAGCTTTCTTT.

Here the CDR3 DNA reads TGTGCCAGCAGTTCAGGAGGAACCCACAATGAGCAGTTCTTC. This codes for CASSSGGTHNEQFF. The chain joins TRBV27 to TRBJ2-1, with D possibly matching TRBD2 (5 bases). The CDR3 is made up of 14 amino acids. V was pared by 4 bases and J by 5 bases, with 12 bases between. From germline, CDR1 is MNHEY and CDR2 SMNVEV (reference sequence).

The CDR3 is CASSQDPTLGLGNEQFF. CDR3 in DNA: TGCGCCAGCAGCCAAGATCCCACCCTCGGACTAGGCAATGAGCAGTTCTTC. The chain uses TRBV4-1 and TRBJ2-1; 7 bases line up with TRBD2. CDR3 length equals 17 residues. V trimming: 0 bases; J trimming: 6 bases; junction bases outside the gene matches: 11. Germline V gives CDR1 MGHRA, CDR2 YSYEKL.

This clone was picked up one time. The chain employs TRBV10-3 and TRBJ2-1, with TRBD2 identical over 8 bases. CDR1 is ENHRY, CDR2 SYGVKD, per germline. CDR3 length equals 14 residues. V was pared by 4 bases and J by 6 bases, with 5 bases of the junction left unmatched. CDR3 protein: CAISGSSGPNEQFF. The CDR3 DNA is TGTGCCATCAGTGGATCTAGCGGGCCCAATGAGCAGTTCTTC.

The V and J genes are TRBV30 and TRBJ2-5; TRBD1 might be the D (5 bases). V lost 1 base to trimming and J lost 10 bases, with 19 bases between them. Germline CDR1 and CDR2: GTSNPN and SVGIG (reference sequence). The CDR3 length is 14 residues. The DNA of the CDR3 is TGTGCCTGGAGTGCCCTTTTCGACAGTCTTGACCAGTACTTC. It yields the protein CAWSALFDSLDQYF.

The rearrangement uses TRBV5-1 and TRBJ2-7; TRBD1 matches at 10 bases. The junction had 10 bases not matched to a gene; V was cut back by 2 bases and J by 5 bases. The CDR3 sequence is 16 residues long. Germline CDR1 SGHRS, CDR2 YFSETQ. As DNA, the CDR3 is TGCGCCAGCAGCTTATTCCCGGGACAGGGGATCAACGAGCAGTACTTC. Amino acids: CASSLFPGQGINEQYF.

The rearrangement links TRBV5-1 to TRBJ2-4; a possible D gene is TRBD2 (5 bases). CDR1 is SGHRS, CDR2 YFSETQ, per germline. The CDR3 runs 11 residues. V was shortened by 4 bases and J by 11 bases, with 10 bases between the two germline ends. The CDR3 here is CASSGDYVQYF. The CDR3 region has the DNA TGCGCCAGCAGCGGAGACTATGTTCAGTACTTC.

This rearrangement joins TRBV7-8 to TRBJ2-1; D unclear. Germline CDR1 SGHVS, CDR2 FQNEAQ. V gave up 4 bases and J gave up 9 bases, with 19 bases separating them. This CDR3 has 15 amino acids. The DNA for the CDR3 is TGTGCCAGCAGCTCTGACATCGACCCGTTCGGTGAGCAGTTCTTC. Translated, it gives CASSSDIDPFGEQFF.

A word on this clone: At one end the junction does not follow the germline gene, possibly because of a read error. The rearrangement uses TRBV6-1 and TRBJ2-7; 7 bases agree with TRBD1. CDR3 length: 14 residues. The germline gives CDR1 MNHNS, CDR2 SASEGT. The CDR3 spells CASSEGGDPDEQYF. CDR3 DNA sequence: TGTGCCAGCAGCGAAGGGGGCGATCCAGACGAGCAGTACTTC.

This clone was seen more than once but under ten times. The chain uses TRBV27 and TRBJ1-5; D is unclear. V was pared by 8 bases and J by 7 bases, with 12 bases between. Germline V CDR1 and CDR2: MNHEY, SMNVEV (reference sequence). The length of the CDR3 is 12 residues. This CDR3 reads CASQSLGQPQHF. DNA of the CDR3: TGTGCCAGCCAATCTCTCGGGCAGCCCCAGCATTTT.

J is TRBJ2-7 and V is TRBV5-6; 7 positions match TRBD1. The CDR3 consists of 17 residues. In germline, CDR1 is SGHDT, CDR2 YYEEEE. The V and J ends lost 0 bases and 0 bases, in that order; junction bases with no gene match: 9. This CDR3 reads CASSLAPGQRSSYEQYF. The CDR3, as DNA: TGTGCCAGCAGCTTGGCCCCGGGACAGCGATCCTCCTACGAGCAGTACTTC.

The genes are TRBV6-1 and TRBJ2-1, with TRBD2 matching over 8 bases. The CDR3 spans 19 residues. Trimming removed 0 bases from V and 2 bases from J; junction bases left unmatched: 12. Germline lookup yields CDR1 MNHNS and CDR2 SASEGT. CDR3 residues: CASSEAGAGDYSPYNEQFF. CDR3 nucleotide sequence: TGTGCCAGCAGTGAAGCGGGAGCGGGGGACTATTCTCCCTACAATGAGCAGTTCTTC.

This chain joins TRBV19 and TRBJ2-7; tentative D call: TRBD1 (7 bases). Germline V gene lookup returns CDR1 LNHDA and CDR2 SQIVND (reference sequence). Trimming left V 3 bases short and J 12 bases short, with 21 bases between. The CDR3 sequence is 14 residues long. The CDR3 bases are TGTGCCAGTAGTATCCAGGGGGGAGAAAGCCGACTGTACTTC. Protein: CASSIQGGESRLYF. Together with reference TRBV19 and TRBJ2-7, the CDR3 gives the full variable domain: DGGITQSPKYLFRKEGQNVTLSCEQNLNHDAMYWYRQDPGQGLRLIYYSQIVNDFQKGDIAEGYSVSREKKESFPLTVTSAQKNPTAFYLCASSIQGGESRLYFGPGTRLTVT.

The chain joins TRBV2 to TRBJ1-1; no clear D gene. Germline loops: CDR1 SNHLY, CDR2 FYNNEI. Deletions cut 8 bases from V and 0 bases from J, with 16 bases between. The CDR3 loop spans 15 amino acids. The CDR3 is CASYEGAGMNTEAFF. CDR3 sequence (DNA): TGTGCCAGCTATGAGGGAGCGGGAATGAACACTGAAGCTTTCTTT.

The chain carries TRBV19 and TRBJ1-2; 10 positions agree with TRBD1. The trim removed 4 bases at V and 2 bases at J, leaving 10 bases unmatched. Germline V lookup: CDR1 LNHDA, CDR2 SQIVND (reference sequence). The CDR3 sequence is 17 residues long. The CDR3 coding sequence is TGTGCCAGTAGTACCATACTAGGGACAGGGGACAACTATGGCTACACCTTC. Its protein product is CASSTILGTGDNYGYTF.

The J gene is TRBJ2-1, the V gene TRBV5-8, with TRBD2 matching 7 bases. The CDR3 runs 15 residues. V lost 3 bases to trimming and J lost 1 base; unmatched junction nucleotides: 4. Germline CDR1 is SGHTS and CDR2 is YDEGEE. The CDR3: CASSYSGNSYNEQFF. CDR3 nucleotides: TGTGCCAGCAGCTACAGCGGGAATTCCTACAATGAGCAGTTCTTC.

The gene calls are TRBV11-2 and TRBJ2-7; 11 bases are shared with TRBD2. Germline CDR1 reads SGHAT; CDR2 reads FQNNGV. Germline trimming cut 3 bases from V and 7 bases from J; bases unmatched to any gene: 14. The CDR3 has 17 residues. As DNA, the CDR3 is TGTGCCAGCAGCTTGACCCTCATAGCGGGAGGGCCTGGAGAGCAGTACTTC. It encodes CASSLTLIAGGPGEQYF. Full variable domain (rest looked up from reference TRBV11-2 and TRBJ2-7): EAGVAQSPRYKIIEKRQSVAFWCNPISGHATLYWYQQILGQGPKLLIQFQNNGVVDDSQLPKDRFSAERLKGVDSTLKIQPAKLEDSAVYLCASSLTLIAGGPGEQYFGPGTRLTVT.

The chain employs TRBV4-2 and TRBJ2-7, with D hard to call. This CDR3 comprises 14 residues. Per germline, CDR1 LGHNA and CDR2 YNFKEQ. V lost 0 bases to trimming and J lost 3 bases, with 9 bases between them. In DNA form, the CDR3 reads TGTGCCAGCAGCCAAGATCTCGGTTTCTACGAGCAGTACTTC. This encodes CASSQDLGFYEQYF.

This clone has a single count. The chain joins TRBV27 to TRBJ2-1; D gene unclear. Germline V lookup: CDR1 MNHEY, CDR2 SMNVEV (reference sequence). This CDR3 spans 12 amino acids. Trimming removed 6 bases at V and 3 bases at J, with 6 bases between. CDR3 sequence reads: CASSRGYNEQFF. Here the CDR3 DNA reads TGTGCCAGCAGCAGAGGCTACAATGAGCAGTTCTTC.